These 10 T cell receptor beta chains share one sample of origin, sequenced in a study of T cells in tuberculosis. TCRdb keeps only in-frame clones here, not all; method: immunoSEQ multiplex PCR. The repertoire holds about 30,000 clones, with approximately 93% as singletons. Sequencing was done on a sample of PBMCs. These receptor sequences come from a donor aged 10 to 29 with latent tuberculosis or without tuberculosis infection.

The rearrangement links TRBV5-4 to TRBJ1-1, with D perhaps matching TRBD1 (6 bases). CDR1 is SGHNT, CDR2 YYREEE, per germline (reference sequence). V was clipped by 4 bases and J by 1 base, with 8 bases between them. CDR3 size: 13 residues. The CDR3 region is CASSTTGNTEAFF. In DNA, the CDR3 is TGTGCCAGCAGCACGACAGGGAACACTGAAGCTTTCTTT.

This clone was seen a single time. The chain is built from TRBV15 and TRBJ1-2, with D perhaps matching TRBD1 (5 bases). CDR3 length equals 16 residues. V was clipped by 1 base and J by 4 bases, with 16 bases between them. Germline values: CDR1 LNHNV, CDR2 YYDKDF (reference sequence). In DNA, the CDR3 is TGTGCCACCAGCAGAGGTCAGGGAAACTCCCCCTATGGCTACACCTTC. Amino acids: CATSRGQGNSPYGYTF.

The chain combines TRBV9 with TRBJ2-5, with D possibly being TRBD2 (5 bases). CDR3 length equals 15 residues. Germline V CDR1 and CDR2: SGDLS, YYNGEE. Between the trimmed V and J ends, which lost 4 bases and 1 base, there was a span of 14 bases. In DNA, the CDR3 is TGTGCCAGCAGCCCCGAGGGCGGAGTCCAAGAGACCCAGTACTTC. As protein: CASSPEGGVQETQYF.

In its sample, this clone was seen a few times. The chain has TRBV2 and TRBJ1-5; D might be TRBD1 (6 bases). This CDR3 comprises 13 residues. CDR1 is SNHLY, CDR2 FYNNEI, per germline. The ends were cut back, 6 bases at V and 5 bases at J, with 11 bases in the middle. CDR3 protein: CASRVEGDQPQHF. The CDR3 region has the DNA TGTGCCAGCAGGGTAGAGGGGGATCAGCCCCAGCATTTT.

The rearrangement links TRBV5-8 to TRBJ1-5, with D perhaps matching TRBD1 (6 bases). CDR3 length: 15 residues. The V end lost 4 bases, the J end lost 1 base, and 12 bases lay between the germline ends. Per germline, CDR1 SGHTS and CDR2 YDEGEE. CDR3 coding DNA: TGTGCCAGCAGCGTACAGGGATACAGCAATCAGCCCCAGCATTTT. Translated, it gives CASSVQGYSNQPQHF. The whole variable domain, filled in from reference TRBV5-8 and TRBJ1-5, reads EAGVTQSPTHLIKTRGQQATLRCSPISGHTSVYWYQQALGLGLQFLLWYDEGEERNRGNFPPRFSGRQFPNYSSELNVNALELEDSALYLCASSVQGYSNQPQHFGDGTRLSIL.

This chain connects TRBV28 to TRBJ1-2, with no clear D. Trimming pared 3 bases from V and 2 bases from J, leaving 10 bases between. The germline gives CDR1 MDHEN, CDR2 SYDVKM. This CDR3 region has 14 residues. The CDR3 DNA follows: TGTGCCAGCAGTTTCCTCGCAGTAAACTATGGCTACACCTTC. It yields the protein CASSFLAVNYGYTF.

The chain recombines TRBV30 with TRBJ1-5, with 7 bases that match TRBD1. The V segment lost 2 bases and the J segment 5 bases; nucleotides outside the gene matches: 3. The CDR3 has 13 residues. The V gene's germline CDR1 is GTSNPN and CDR2 SVGIG (reference sequence). In nucleotides, the CDR3 is TGTGCCTGGAGTTTAACAGGGGATCAGCCCCAGCATTTT. Translating gives CAWSLTGDQPQHF. Full variable domain (outside the CDR3, taken from reference TRBV30 and TRBJ1-5): SQTIHQWPATLVQPVGSPLSLECTVEGTSNPNLYWYRQAAGRGLQLLFYSVGIGQISSEVPQNLSASRPQDRQFILSSKKLLLSDSGFYLCAWSLTGDQPQHFGDGTRLSIL.

This sequence joins TRBV13 and TRBJ1-5; unclear D gene. Trimming took off 4 bases at V and 7 bases at J, with 8 bases between the two ends. This CDR3 is built from 12 residues. The germline CDR1 and CDR2 sequences are PRHDT and FYEKMQ (reference sequence). This chain's CDR3 is CASSSAGQPQHF. The DNA for the CDR3 is TGTGCCAGCAGCTCGGCGGGACAGCCCCAGCATTTT.

There are a few counts of this clone. V and J are TRBV29-1 and TRBJ2-7; 9 bases align to TRBD1. This CDR3 is built from 13 residues. The V gene's germline CDR1 is SQVTM and CDR2 ANQGSEA. After removal of 6 bases from V and 3 bases from J, the junction contained 6 bases not matched to a gene. The CDR3 region is CSVRDREYYEQYF. CDR3 sequence (DNA): TGCAGCGTCCGGGACAGGGAATACTACGAGCAGTACTTC.

The genes are TRBV5-1 and TRBJ2-1, with D possibly being TRBD2 (6 bases). CDR3 length: 16 amino acids. The germline V gene encodes CDR1 SGHRS and CDR2 YFSETQ. Trimming stripped 0 bases from V and 2 bases from J, with 12 bases between. CDR3 residues: CASSLVWRVTYNEQFF. CDR3 in DNA: TGCGCCAGCAGCTTGGTTTGGAGGGTCACCTACAATGAGCAGTTCTTC.